The next 25 T cell receptor beta chains were all read from a single sample in a study of Tregs in tolerant kidney transplant recipients. Sequencing was performed with immunoSEQ multiplex PCR; in TCRdb, only in-frame clones are kept and a portion is missing. This sample has just under 65,000 clones, with roughly 98% found just once. The sample here was Tregs from blood, taken before the transplant. Receptor source: a human donor who received a combined kidney and bone marrow transplant.

This sequence joins TRBV9 and TRBJ2-3; 7 bases map to TRBD2. The CDR3 runs to 15 residues. CDR1 is SGDLS, CDR2 YYNGEE, per germline. Unmatched junction bases numbered 5, after V lost 0 bases and J lost 4 bases. The CDR3 region is CASSVGSLAADTQYF. The CDR3 DNA follows: TGTGCCAGCAGCGTAGGATCGCTAGCGGCAGATACGCAGTATTTT.

The rearrangement uses TRBV18 and TRBJ2-3; 7 bases are shared with TRBD2. Germline values: CDR1 KGHSH, CDR2 LQKENI. With 3 bases clipped from V and 2 bases from J, the junction kept 8 bases outside the gene matches. This CDR3 is 16 amino acids long. The CDR3 loop is CASSPRLAVNTDTQYF. The CDR3 region has the DNA TGTGCCAGCTCACCCAGGCTAGCGGTGAACACAGATACGCAGTATTTT.

This sequence joins TRBV6-5 and TRBJ2-1, with D uncertain. Trimming removed 10 bases from V and 6 bases from J, with 13 bases in between. There are 12 residues in the CDR3. Per germline, CDR1 MNHEY and CDR2 SVGAGI. The CDR3 coding sequence is TGTGCCACCCGACCCCGCGGCAATGAGCAGTTCTTC. This translates into CATRPRGNEQFF.

The chain recombines TRBV5-1 with TRBJ1-1; 11 nucleotides agree with TRBD1. Trimming took 3 bases from V and 6 from J; bases not matched to a gene: 7. There are 15 residues in the CDR3. The germline gives CDR1 SGHRS, CDR2 YFSETQ. The CDR3 coding sequence is TGCGCCAGCAGCTACTCAGGACAGGGGGCGGCTGAAGCTTTCTTT. This translates into CASSYSGQGAAEAFF.

The chain combines TRBV7-2 with TRBJ2-2; D remains ambiguous. Germline CDR1 and CDR2: SGHTA and FQGNSA. Trimming removed 3 bases at V and 0 bases at J, with 2 bases between. CDR3 size: 13 residues. The CDR3 reads CASSFTNTGELFF. The CDR3 DNA follows: TGTGCCAGCAGCTTCACGAACACCGGGGAGCTGTTTTTT.

The chain combines TRBV2 with TRBJ2-1, with 12 bases aligning to TRBD2. This CDR3 region has 17 residues. V gave up 4 bases and J gave up 6 bases; unmatched junction bases: 10. In germline, CDR1 is SNHLY, CDR2 FYNNEI. CDR3 residues: CASSVSTSGRKGNEQFF. The CDR3 nucleotides read TGTGCCAGCAGTGTATCAACTAGCGGGAGGAAAGGCAATGAGCAGTTCTTC.

The rearrangement links TRBV18 to TRBJ1-1; no definite D call. This CDR3 comprises 13 residues. V lost 6 bases and J 4 bases, leaving 12 bases between the germline ends. CDR1 is KGHSH and CDR2 is LQKENI in the germline V gene. CDR3 sequence: CASSPISGTEAFF. CDR3 DNA sequence: TGTGCCAGCTCCCCGATTAGTGGCACTGAAGCTTTCTTT.

The CDR3 is CASSPRQGWWETQYF. The CDR3 DNA sequence: TGTGCCAGCTCCCCTCGACAGGGGTGGTGGGAGACCCAGTACTTC. The V gene is TRBV18, the J gene TRBJ2-5, with 8 bases that match TRBD1. V was clipped by 6 bases and J by 5 bases; unmatched bases: 11. This CDR3 contains 15 residues. CDR1 is KGHSH and CDR2 is LQKENI in the germline V gene. Using reference TRBV18 and TRBJ2-5 for the parts outside the CDR3, the full variable domain is NAGVMQNPRHLVRRRGQEARLRCSPMKGHSHVYWYRQLPEEGLKFMVYLQKENIIDESGMPKERFSAEFPKEGPSILRIQQVVRGDSAAYFCASSPRQGWWETQYFGPGTRLLVL.

Only one count was recorded for this clone. This sequence joins TRBV27 and TRBJ1-1; tentative D call: TRBD1 (5 bases). CDR3 size: 17 residues. V was trimmed by 3 bases and J by 2 bases, leaving 19 bases between them. Germline loops: CDR1 MNHEY, CDR2 SMNVEV (reference sequence). The CDR3 region has the DNA TGTGCCAGCAGTTTCGGTCCACGCGGGGGAATTAACACTGAAGCTTTCTTT. It specifies CASSFGPRGGINTEAFF.

This clone has a single count. The chain employs TRBV7-2 and TRBJ2-3; TRBD1 might be the D (5 bases). The CDR3 contains 13 residues. Germline V gives CDR1 SGHTA, CDR2 FQGNSA. The V end was cut by 7 bases, the J end by 3 bases, with 11 bases between. CDR3 nucleotide sequence: TGTGCCAGCAAAACACCAGGGACAGATACGCAGTATTTT. This encodes CASKTPGTDTQYF.

The V and J genes are TRBV9 and TRBJ1-6, with no clear D. The CDR3 length is 18 residues. Germline-derived CDR1 and CDR2 are SGDLS and YYNGEE. V was pared by 3 bases and J by 7 bases, with 23 bases between. The CDR3 region is CASSADPVLFPGNSPLHF. The CDR3 DNA reads as TGTGCCAGCAGCGCCGACCCGGTTCTGTTCCCGGGGAATTCACCCCTCCACTTT.

The CDR3 bases are TGTGCCAGCAGCCTCAATAGCGGGGGGGCCGGCGAGACCCAGTACTTC. Translated: CASSLNSGGAGETQYF. This chain links TRBV11-2 with TRBJ2-5; 11 bases fit TRBD2. The CDR3 contains 16 residues. V was pared by 5 bases and J by 5 bases, with 10 bases of the junction left unmatched. Germline loops: CDR1 SGHAT, CDR2 FQNNGV.

About this clone itself: Other DNA variants within this sample encode the same CDR3. V and J are TRBV5-4 and TRBJ2-3; unclear D gene. Germline V lookup: CDR1 SGHNT, CDR2 YYREEE (reference sequence). The CDR3 totals 15 residues. Trimming cost V 1 base and J 0 bases, with 9 bases left between them. CDR3 coding DNA: TGTGCCAGCAGCTTGTCCGTGAGTAGCACAGATACGCAGTATTTT. Translation gives CASSLSVSSTDTQYF.

V usage is TRBV28 and J usage is TRBJ2-7; TRBD2 aligns across 8 bases. This CDR3 comprises 15 residues. The germline V gene encodes CDR1 MDHEN and CDR2 SYDVKM. Losses at the gene ends were 7 bases for V and 1 base for J; bases not matched to a gene: 9. The CDR3 spells CASTLGGALSYEQYF. DNA for the CDR3: TGTGCCAGCACCCTCGGGGGGGCTCTGTCCTACGAGCAGTACTTC.

CDR3 DNA sequence: TGTGCCAGCAGTTTTGGGACAGGTCCGATTTACGAGCAGTACTTC. It is translated as CASSFGTGPIYEQYF. The chain employs TRBV27 and TRBJ2-7, with TRBD1 matching over 8 bases. The CDR3 runs to 15 residues. Germline V gives CDR1 MNHEY, CDR2 SMNVEV (reference sequence). V gave up 3 bases and J gave up 4 bases; unmatched junction bases: 8.

The V gene is TRBV18, the J gene TRBJ2-7; 11 nucleotides agree with TRBD2. Germline trimming cut 3 bases from V and 0 bases from J; bases unmatched to any gene: 4. CDR3 length equals 16 residues. The germline V gene encodes CDR1 KGHSH and CDR2 LQKENI. As DNA, the CDR3 is TGTGCCAGCTCACCTTTCACTAGCGGGAGCTCCTACGAGCAGTACTTC. Protein sequence: CASSPFTSGSSYEQYF. Full variable domain (outside the CDR3, taken from reference TRBV18 and TRBJ2-7): NAGVMQNPRHLVRRRGQEARLRCSPMKGHSHVYWYRQLPEEGLKFMVYLQKENIIDESGMPKERFSAEFPKEGPSILRIQQVVRGDSAAYFCASSPFTSGSSYEQYFGPGTRLTVT.

This clone was seen just once. The rearrangement links TRBV18 to TRBJ1-1; 7 bases agree with TRBD1. CDR1 is KGHSH and CDR2 is LQKENI in the germline V gene. V shed 2 bases, J shed 0 bases, and the junction held 3 bases outside the gene matches. The CDR3 runs 15 residues. The CDR3 sequence: CASSPGTDMNTEAFF. DNA of the CDR3: TGTGCCAGCTCACCAGGGACAGATATGAACACTGAAGCTTTCTTT.

This clone came up once. The chain links TRBV5-1 to TRBJ2-1; D perhaps matches TRBD1 (6 bases). V was trimmed by 3 bases and J by 6 bases, leaving 13 bases between them. CDR3 size: 14 residues. Germline CDR1 is SGHRS and CDR2 is YFSETQ. The CDR3 loop is CASSSGHRANEQFF. Written as DNA, the CDR3 is TGCGCCAGCAGCTCGGGACATCGGGCCAATGAGCAGTTCTTC.

This chain joins TRBV21-1 and TRBJ1-4; TRBD1 reflects the table's D call only, with no check against the DNA. TRBV21-1 is described as a pseudogene. This CDR3 spans 13 amino acids. The CDR3 DNA is TGTGCCAGCAGCAAAATCAGGGTGGAAAAACTGTTTTTT. This encodes CASSKIRVEKLFF.

The chain recombines TRBV5-5 with TRBJ1-5; D gene ambiguous. The V end was cut by 2 bases, the J end by 3 bases, with 12 bases between. The CDR3 has 15 residues. From germline, CDR1 is SGHKS and CDR2 YYEKEE (reference sequence). Here the CDR3 reads CASSFGPAVNQPQHF. CDR3 nucleotides: TGTGCCAGCAGCTTTGGGCCCGCAGTCAATCAGCCCCAGCATTTT.

The chain has TRBV30 and TRBJ2-5; D is unclear. The germline V gene encodes CDR1 GTSNPN and CDR2 SVGIG (reference sequence). Trimming removed 0 bases at V and 5 bases at J, with 4 bases between. The CDR3 is 11 residues long. CDR3 in amino acids: CAWSVHETQYF. DNA of the CDR3: TGTGCCTGGAGTGTACATGAGACCCAGTACTTC.

The rearrangement joins TRBV5-4 to TRBJ2-5; 8 bases agree with TRBD2. The CDR3 extends over 17 amino acids. V lost 7 bases and J lost 2; bases outside the gene matches: 16. The germline CDR1 and CDR2 sequences are SGHNT and YYREEE (reference sequence). CDR3 residues: CASWGRKGAGEQETQYF. The CDR3 DNA is TGTGCCAGCTGGGGTCGCAAGGGAGCGGGAGAACAAGAGACCCAGTACTTC.

About this clone itself: At one of its ends the junction is not consistent with the germline gene, which may arise from a read error. V gene TRBV4-2 combines with J gene TRBJ2-7; 12 bases agree with TRBD2. This CDR3 is built from 17 residues. Germline values: CDR1 LGHNA, CDR2 YNFKEQ. The CDR3 region is CASSQGGGVSSGRGRHF. In DNA form, the CDR3 reads TGTGCCAGCAGCCAAGGGGGAGGTGTGTCTAGCGGGAGGGGTCGGCACTTC.

J is TRBJ1-2 and V is TRBV29-1; a possible D gene is TRBD1 (5 bases). The V end lost 4 bases, the J end lost 1 base, and 7 bases lay between the germline ends. Germline V gene lookup returns CDR1 SQVTM and CDR2 ANQGSEA. The CDR3 spans 12 residues. CDR3 bases: TGCAGCGTTGTTCAGGGTAACTATGGCTACACCTTC. It is translated as CSVVQGNYGYTF.

This chain joins TRBV5-5 and TRBJ2-7; D possibly corresponds to TRBD1 (6 bases). This CDR3 spans 14 amino acids. Between the trimmed V and J ends, which lost 0 bases and 3 bases, there was a span of 10 bases. Per germline, CDR1 SGHKS and CDR2 YYEKEE (reference sequence). Written as DNA, the CDR3 is TGTGCCAGCAGCTTGGCCAGGGGCGGCTACGAGCAGTACTTC. Translation gives CASSLARGGYEQYF.